This TCR beta chain emerged from a study of Graves' ophthalmopathy and Graves' hyperthyroidism. About the research overall: At the time of initial diagnosis and before any treatment, peripheral blood was collected.

Other autoimmune diseases, uncontrolled infections, pregnancy or lactation ruled patients out of participation. It was on clinical symptoms, serum thyroxine, TRAb, thyroid ultrasound and orbital computed tomography that diagnosis relied. Amplification of the TCR beta CDR3 regions used RNA transcripts (as template). HTBI primers were employed in first-round RT-PCR, then a second-round multiplex PCR followed. TCRdb analysed the multiplex PCR reads with MiXCR anew, one entry per CDR3 protein. The sample lists almost 750,000 distinct CDR3 sequences; 40% were seen once. With respect to this clonotype: Its antigen is unknown.

There are 15 residues in the CDR3. Germline CDR1 and CDR2: SGDLS and YYNGEE. V was pared by 4 bases and J by 5 bases, with 10 bases of the junction left unmatched. Study results and limitations: Blood also contained most of the expanded thyroid clonotypes above 0.001 frequency.

This clonotype was sampled from an adult man with Graves' ophthalmopathy. V gene TRBV9 combines with J gene TRBJ1-1, with 8 positions matching TRBD1. Sequenced: peripheral blood. In DNA form, the CDR3 reads TGTGCCAGCAGCATATACGACAGGGGAGGGACTGAAGCTTTCTTT. This translates into CASSIYDRGGTEAFF.